Each of the 16 T cell receptor beta chains below was sequenced from the same sample in a study of blood T cell repertoires in COVID-19. Assay: immunoSEQ multiplex PCR; the TCRdb copy retains only in-frame clones and omits some. The table shows 300,000 to 500,000 clones, with 88% occurring only once. Sequenced input: PBMCs or T cells enriched from blood (not recorded which). Source of these receptors: a woman in her 30s with acute COVID-19.

The chain joins TRBV2 to TRBJ2-3, with TRBD2 matching over 8 bases. The CDR3 sequence is 14 residues long. Losses at the gene ends were 4 bases for V and 4 bases for J; bases not matched to a gene: 4. From germline, CDR1 is SNHLY and CDR2 FYNNEI. CDR3 sequence reads: CASSVAGPADTQYF. CDR3 sequence (DNA): TGTGCCAGCAGTGTAGCGGGGCCCGCAGATACGCAGTATTTT.

J is TRBJ1-2 and V is TRBV7-2; TRBD1 is a possible D gene (6 bases). The germline gives CDR1 SGHTA, CDR2 FQGNSA. Trimming pared 5 bases from V and 2 bases from J, leaving 18 bases between. CDR3 length: 16 amino acids. This chain's CDR3 is CASSPWVGGANYGYTF. The CDR3 DNA sequence: TGTGCCAGCAGCCCATGGGTGGGGGGGGCAAACTATGGCTACACCTTC. Full variable domain (missing parts from reference TRBV7-2 and TRBJ1-2): GAGVSQSPSNKVTEKGKDVELRCDPISGHTALYWYRQSLGQGLEFLIYFQGNSAPDKSGLPSDRFSAERTGGSVSTLTIQRTQQEDSAVYLCASSPWVGGANYGYTFGSGTRLTVV.

This sequence joins TRBV7-2 and TRBJ2-7; TRBD1 matches 7 bases. The CDR3 sequence is 15 residues long. Germline assignment: CDR1 SGHTA and CDR2 FQGNSA. The V and J ends lost 4 bases and 6 bases, in that order; junction bases with no gene match: 12. The CDR3 protein is CASSSRLQGVSEQYF. The CDR3 bases are TGTGCCAGCAGCTCTAGGCTGCAGGGGGTAAGCGAGCAGTACTTC.

V is TRBV9 and J is TRBJ2-7, with 7 bases aligning to TRBD1. The V gene's germline CDR1 is SGDLS and CDR2 YYNGEE. J lost 6 bases, V lost 0 bases, and 6 bases had no gene match. The CDR3 consists of 14 residues. The CDR3 DNA sequence: TGTGCCAGCAGCGTAGGAGGGACAGTTTCCGAGCAGTACTTC. Residues: CASSVGGTVSEQYF.

The V and J genes are TRBV7-2 and TRBJ2-7; D is unclear. The V end was cut by 6 bases, the J end by 7 bases, with 13 bases between. CDR1 and CDR2 (germline): SGHTA, FQGNSA. There are 12 residues in the CDR3. The DNA for the CDR3 is TGTGCCAGCAGTAATTATCCCGGGGAGCAGTACTTC. This gives the protein CASSNYPGEQYF.

This clone was seen a handful of times. The CDR3 bases are TGTGCCAGCAGCTTAGAGGGGAGGAAAAGGACCGGGGAGCTGTTTTTT. It codes for CASSLEGRKRTGELFF. V and J are TRBV7-9 and TRBJ2-2; a weak D match, TRBD2 (6 bases). The ends were cut back, 1 base at V and 5 bases at J, with 14 bases in the middle. The CDR3 spans 16 residues. Germline V gene sequence: CDR1 SEHNR, CDR2 FQNEAQ (reference sequence).

The V call is TRBV11-2, the J call TRBJ2-7; D might be TRBD2 (7 bases). This CDR3 is 14 amino acids long. Between the trimmed V and J ends, which lost 1 base and 10 bases, there was a span of 17 bases. CDR1 SGHAT and CDR2 FQNNGV come from the germline V gene. The CDR3 region is CASSLGRGASEQYF. CDR3 in DNA: TGTGCCAGCAGCTTAGGTCGGGGGGCGTCTGAACAGTACTTC. Complete variable domain (other parts from reference TRBV11-2 and TRBJ2-7): EAGVAQSPRYKIIEKRQSVAFWCNPISGHATLYWYQQILGQGPKLLIQFQNNGVVDDSQLPKDRFSAERLKGVDSTLKIQPAKLEDSAVYLCASSLGRGASEQYFGPGTRLTVT.

The rearrangement links TRBV10-1 to TRBJ2-1; D remains unclear. CDR1 and CDR2 from the germline V gene are WNHNN and SYGVQD (reference sequence). The CDR3 sequence is 18 residues long. With 3 bases removed from V and 4 bases from J, the gap between germline ends came to 22 bases. CDR3 nucleotide sequence: TGCGCCAGCAGTGACATTGGGCCACCCTCAGAAAAGTACAATGAGCAGTTCTTC. Translating it yields CASSDIGPPSEKYNEQFF.

This clone was detected only once. Written as DNA, the CDR3 is TGTGCCATCAGCAGACAGGGCGAATCGCAAGAGACCCAGTACTTC. Amino acids: CAISRQGESQETQYF. This chain joins TRBV10-3 and TRBJ2-5; 7 bases are a match to TRBD1. Germline loops: CDR1 ENHRY, CDR2 SYGVKD. V trimming: 6 bases; J trimming: 2 bases; junction bases outside the gene matches: 9. CDR3 length: 15 residues.

This clone was counted a few times. The chain combines TRBV5-4 with TRBJ2-1; TRBD2 aligns across 11 bases. J gave up 7 bases and V 0 bases, and 3 bases lay outside the gene matches. Germline V gives CDR1 SGHNT, CDR2 YYREEE (reference sequence). There are 15 residues in the CDR3. The CDR3, as DNA: TGTGCCAGCAGCTTGGGACTAGCGGGGAAAAATGAGCAGTTCTTC. Its translation: CASSLGLAGKNEQFF.

J is TRBJ1-1 and V is TRBV7-2; D might be TRBD1 (6 bases). Germline V gene lookup returns CDR1 SGHTA and CDR2 FQGNSA. This CDR3 region has 14 residues. Trimming pared 5 bases from V and 5 bases from J, leaving 15 bases between. The chain's CDR3 is CASSLTTGLTEAFF. As DNA, the CDR3 is TGTGCCAGCAGCCTTACCACAGGGTTGACTGAAGCTTTCTTT.

This sequence joins TRBV7-2 and TRBJ1-1, with TRBD1 as a possible D gene (6 bases). This CDR3 region has 14 residues. Between the trimmed V and J ends, which lost 4 bases and 7 bases, there was a span of 16 bases. CDR1 SGHTA and CDR2 FQGNSA come from the germline V gene. The DNA for the CDR3 is TGTGCCAGCAGCTCCTACAGGGTGAGGGATGAAGCTTTCTTT. This sequence encodes CASSSYRVRDEAFF.

This chain uses TRBV5-6 with TRBJ2-3; 12 bases line up with TRBD2. Germline trimming cut 5 bases from V and 2 bases from J; bases unmatched to any gene: 12. This CDR3 has 18 amino acids. The germline gives CDR1 SGHDT, CDR2 YYEEEE. CDR3: CASSKQLAGGPFTDTQYF. CDR3 nucleotides: TGTGCCAGCAGTAAACAACTAGCGGGGGGTCCTTTCACAGATACGCAGTATTTT.

The chain is built from TRBV30 and TRBJ2-2; maybe TRBD2 (6 bases). The CDR3 runs 13 residues. CDR1 and CDR2 (germline): GTSNPN, SVGIG (reference sequence). V dropped 5 bases and J dropped 7 bases, with 14 bases sitting between them. As DNA, the CDR3 is TGTGCCTGGTACCAGGGAGGTGACGGGGAGCTGTTTTTT. This encodes CAWYQGGDGELFF.

The chain couples TRBV19 to TRBJ1-1, with 8 bases that match TRBD1. The CDR3 totals 15 residues. Trimming took 2 bases from V and 4 from J; bases not matched to a gene: 6. CDR1 and CDR2 from the germline V gene are LNHDA and SQIVND (reference sequence). As DNA, the CDR3 is TGTGCCAGTAGTATACAGGGGGCATGGGCCACTGAAGCTTTCTTT. Its protein is CASSIQGAWATEAFF. Full variable domain (missing parts from reference TRBV19 and TRBJ1-1): DGGITQSPKYLFRKEGQNVTLSCEQNLNHDAMYWYRQDPGQGLRLIYYSQIVNDFQKGDIAEGYSVSREKKESFPLTVTSAQKNPTAFYLCASSIQGAWATEAFFGQGTRLTVV.

The chain combines TRBV7-9 with TRBJ2-7; 7 bases line up with TRBD1. The CDR3 totals 15 residues. V shed 5 bases, J shed 2 bases, and the junction held 9 bases outside the gene matches. Per the germline V gene, CDR1 is SEHNR and CDR2 is FQNEAQ (reference sequence). The CDR3 reads CASSPGQVPTYEQYF. The CDR3 bases are TGTGCCAGCAGCCCCGGACAGGTCCCTACCTACGAGCAGTACTTC.